The clone carrying this T cell receptor beta chain was observed a few times. The data were taken from a study of blood T cells in healthy people across ages. The use of a sample-barcoded 5' primer and a J-beta primer mix characterized a second PCR of about 7 to 12 cycles. Through a template-switch adaptor with 12 random nucleotides, each cDNA molecule received a tag. MiXCR was run by TCRdb on the 5' RACE reads, yielding one entry per CDR3 protein. The data show 1.5 million to 2 million distinct CDR3 sequences, roughly 52% seen once. Germline CDR1 reads SGHTA; CDR2 reads FQGNSA. The V end lost 2 bases, the J end lost 4 bases, and 11 bases lay between the germline ends. The length of the CDR3 is 14 residues.

The sequence was obtained from a woman in her 40s in good health. The sample comprised blood. The chain joins TRBV7-2 to TRBJ1-1; D perhaps matches TRBD1 (5 bases). CDR3 protein: CASSLNPGSTEAFF. The CDR3 DNA reads TGTGCCAGCAGCTTAAATCCAGGGTCCACTGAAGCTTTCTTT.